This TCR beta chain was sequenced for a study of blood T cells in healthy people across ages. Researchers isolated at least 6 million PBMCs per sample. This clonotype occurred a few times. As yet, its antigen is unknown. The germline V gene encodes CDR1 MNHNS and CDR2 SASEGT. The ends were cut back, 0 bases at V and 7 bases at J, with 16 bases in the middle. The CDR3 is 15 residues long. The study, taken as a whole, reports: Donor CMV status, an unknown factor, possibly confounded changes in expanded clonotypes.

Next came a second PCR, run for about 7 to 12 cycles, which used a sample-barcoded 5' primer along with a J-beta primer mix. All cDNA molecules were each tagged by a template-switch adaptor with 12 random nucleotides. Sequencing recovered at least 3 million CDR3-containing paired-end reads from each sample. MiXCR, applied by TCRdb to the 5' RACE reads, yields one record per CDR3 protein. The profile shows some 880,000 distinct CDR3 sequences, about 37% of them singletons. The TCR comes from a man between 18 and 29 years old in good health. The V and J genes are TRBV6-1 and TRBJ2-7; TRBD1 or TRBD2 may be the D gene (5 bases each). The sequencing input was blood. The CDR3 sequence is CASSEATTEGNEQYF. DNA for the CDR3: TGTGCCAGCAGTGAAGCTACAACAGAGGGGAATGAGCAGTACTTC.